The 6 T cell receptor beta chains presented below share a single source sample, sequenced in a study of T cell repertoires in cytomegalovirus infection. Antigens for these TCRs are unknown. TCRdb analysed the reads with MiXCR anew, one entry per CDR3 protein. In the table there are around 800,000 distinct CDR3 sequences, over 25% of which are singletons. The sample in question was cultured CD8+ T cells from PBMCs, obtained from culture after CMV antigen stimulation. The receptor set was obtained from a human donor in good health (CMV status not recorded). Some clones in this sample may be carry-over from other donors' samples.

V gene TRBV15 combines with J gene TRBJ2-3, with 7 bases lining up with TRBD2. After removal of 3 bases from V and 5 bases from J, the junction contained 8 bases not matched to a gene. CDR1 LNHNV and CDR2 YYDKDF come from the germline V gene (reference sequence). The CDR3 runs to 15 residues. CDR3 in DNA: TGTGCCACCAGCAGCTTCGGACTAGTAGGAGATACGCAGTATTTT. Its protein is CATSSFGLVGDTQYF.

In its sample, this clonotype was seen a few times. The V call is TRBV5-6, the J call TRBJ2-5; the match to TRBD1 covers 8 bases. The germline CDR1 and CDR2 sequences are SGHDT and YYEEEE. With 3 bases clipped from V and 5 bases from J, the junction kept 6 bases outside the gene matches. There are 14 residues in the CDR3. CDR3 protein: CASSWAGGPETQYF. In DNA, the CDR3 is TGTGCCAGCAGCTGGGCAGGGGGCCCGGAGACCCAGTACTTC.

This clonotype came up a few times. The rearrangement uses TRBV5-5 and TRBJ1-6; 8 bases agree with TRBD1. This CDR3 has 15 residues. Per the germline V gene, CDR1 is SGHKS and CDR2 is YYEKEE (reference sequence). Trimming took 2 bases from V and 7 from J; bases not matched to a gene: 5. CDR3 DNA sequence: TGTGCCAGCAGCTTTAACGACAGGGGAAATTCACCCCTCCACTTT. Protein product: CASSFNDRGNSPLHF.

The chain has TRBV6-1 and TRBJ2-1; TRBD2 matches at 9 bases. Germline V gives CDR1 MNHNS, CDR2 SASEGT. The junction had 6 bases not matched to a gene; V was cut back by 6 bases and J by 0 bases. This CDR3 has 16 residues. The CDR3 sequence: CASRASGVSSYNEQFF. The CDR3 region has the DNA TGTGCCAGCAGGGCTAGCGGGGTGAGCTCCTACAATGAGCAGTTCTTC.

The sample holds many counts of this clonotype. This rearrangement joins TRBV2 to TRBJ1-1, with 7 bases identical to TRBD1. Germline CDR1 SNHLY, CDR2 FYNNEI. The CDR3 sequence is 19 residues long. Trimming cost V 3 bases and J 2 bases; bases outside gene matches: 18. The CDR3 loop is CASSDPLTGAGVGNTEAFF. The CDR3 bases are TGTGCCAGCAGTGACCCTTTAACAGGGGCCGGGGTCGGAAACACTGAAGCTTTCTTT.

This clonotype was observed a few times. The chain links TRBV10-2 to TRBJ1-5, with D possibly matching TRBD1 (6 bases). The CDR3 spans 13 residues. Germline-derived CDR1 and CDR2 are WSHSY and SAAADI. Between the trimmed V and J ends, which lost 0 bases and 14 bases, there was a span of 14 bases. The chain's CDR3 is CASSESTWTEEHF. The CDR3 DNA is TGCGCCAGCAGTGAGTCGACGTGGACAGAGGAGCATTTT.